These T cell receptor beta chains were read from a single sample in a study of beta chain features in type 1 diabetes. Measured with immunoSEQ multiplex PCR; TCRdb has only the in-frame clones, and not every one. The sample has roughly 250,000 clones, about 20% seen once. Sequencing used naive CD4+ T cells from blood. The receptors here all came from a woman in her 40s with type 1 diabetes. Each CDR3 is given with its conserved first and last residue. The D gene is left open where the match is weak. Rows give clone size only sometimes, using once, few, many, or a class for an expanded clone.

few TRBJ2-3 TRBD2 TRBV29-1 CSWGGRAATDTQYF TGCAGCTGGGGCGGGAGGGCGGCCACAGATACGCAGTATTTT
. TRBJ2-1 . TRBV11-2 CASTLNIGNEQFF TGTGCCAGCACCCTGAACATCGGGAATGAGCAGTTCTTC
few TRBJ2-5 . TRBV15 CATSRDGTQGTQYF TGTGCCACCAGCAGAGACGGAACCCAGGGGACCCAGTACTTC
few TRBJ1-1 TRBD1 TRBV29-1 CSVEDRMNTEAFF TGCAGCGTTGAGGACAGGATGAACACTGAAGCTTTCTTT
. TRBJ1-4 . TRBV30 CAWSVQWDYGGEKLFF TGTGCCTGGAGTGTACAATGGGATTACGGAGGGGAAAAACTGTTTTTT
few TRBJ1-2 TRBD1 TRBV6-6 CASSFGTGAGGYTF TGTGCCAGCAGTTTCGGGACAGGGGCAGGAGGCTACACCTTC
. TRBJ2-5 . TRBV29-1 CSVADLGETQYF TGCAGCGTTGCGGACTTGGGGGAGACCCAGTACTTC
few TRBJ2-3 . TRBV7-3 CASSPRGSTDTQYF TGTGCCAGCAGCCCGAGAGGGTCCACAGATACGCAGTATTTT
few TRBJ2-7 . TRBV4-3 CASSQDNRPGEQYF TGCGCCAGCAGCCAAGATAACAGGCCAGGCGAGCAGTACTTC
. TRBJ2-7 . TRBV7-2 CASGDHGAYEQYF TGTGCCAGCGGGGATCACGGGGCCTACGAGCAGTACTTC
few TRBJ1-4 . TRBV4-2 CASSQLSGGGKLFF TGTGCCAGCAGCCAACTGTCCGGCGGGGGAAAACTGTTTTTT
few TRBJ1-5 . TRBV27 CASRQEALPQPQHF TGTGCCAGTAGACAGGAGGCCCTACCGCAGCCCCAGCATTTT
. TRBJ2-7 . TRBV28 CASNPLSGEQYF TGTGCCAGCAATCCTCTTTCCGGCGAGCAGTACTTC
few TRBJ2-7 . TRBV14 CASSPFDSYEQYF TGTGCCAGCAGCCCCTTCGACAGCTACGAGCAGTACTTC
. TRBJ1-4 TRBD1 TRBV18 CASSPWDRDEKLFF TGTGCCAGCTCACCATGGGACAGGGATGAAAAACTGTTTTTT
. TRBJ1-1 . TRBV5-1 CASSLAGNGNTEAFF TGCGCCAGCAGCTTGGCGGGGAACGGGAACACTGAAGCTTTCTTT
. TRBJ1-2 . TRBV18 CASSPGAALDGYTF TGTGCCAGCTCACCGGGGGCTGCTTTGGATGGCTACACCTTC
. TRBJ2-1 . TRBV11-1 CASGGAMDARTYNEQFF TGTGCCAGCGGGGGGGCCATGGACGCTCGAACCTACAATGAGCAGTTCTTC
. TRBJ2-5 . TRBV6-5 CASTSYRETQYF TGTGCCAGCACCTCGTATCGGGAGACCCAGTACTTC
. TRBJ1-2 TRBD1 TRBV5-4 CASSFRQGSSYGYTF TGTGCCAGCAGCTTTCGACAGGGGAGTTCCTATGGCTACACCTTC
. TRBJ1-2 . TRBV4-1 CASSQEGSRGGYGYTF TGCGCCAGCAGCCAAGAAGGTAGCAGGGGCGGTTATGGCTACACCTTC
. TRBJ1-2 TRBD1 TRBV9 CASSVEQGSHGYTF TGTGCCAGCAGCGTAGAACAGGGGAGCCATGGCTACACCTTC
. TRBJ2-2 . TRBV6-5 CASSYYRDTGELFF TGTGCCAGCAGTTATTACAGGGACACCGGGGAGCTGTTTTTT
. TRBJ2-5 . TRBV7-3 CASSLNGLAMETQYF TGTGCCAGCAGCTTGAACGGCCTAGCGATGGAGACCCAGTACTTC
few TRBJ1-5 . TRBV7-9 CASSLQNSNQPQHF TGTGCCAGCAGCTTACAGAATAGCAATCAGCCCCAGCATTTT
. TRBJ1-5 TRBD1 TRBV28 CASSSDGQGAVQPQHF TGTGCCAGCAGTTCCGACGGACAGGGGGCCGTTCAGCCCCAGCATTTT
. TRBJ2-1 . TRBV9 CASSATGSSYNEQFF TGTGCCAGCAGCGCCACAGGGAGCTCCTACAATGAGCAGTTCTTC
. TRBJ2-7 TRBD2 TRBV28 CASSSPSGSYEQYF TGTGCCAGCAGTTCCCCTAGCGGCTCCTACGAGCAGTACTTC
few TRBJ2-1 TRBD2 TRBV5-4 CASSLTSGFDNEQFF TGTGCCAGCAGCTTGACTAGCGGGTTTGACAATGAGCAGTTCTTC
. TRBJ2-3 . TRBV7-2 CAKGVRTDTQYF TGTGCCAAAGGGGTCCGCACAGATACGCAGTATTTT
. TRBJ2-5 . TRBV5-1 CASSLGLEMETQYF TGCGCCAGCAGCCTGGGACTGGAGATGGAGACCCAGTACTTC
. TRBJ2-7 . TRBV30 CAQDPPGTHLYEQYF TGTGCCCAAGACCCTCCCGGGACACACCTCTACGAGCAGTACTTC
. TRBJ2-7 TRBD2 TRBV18 CASSLSSGSAYEQYF TGTGCCAGCTCACTGTCTAGCGGGTCAGCCTACGAGCAGTACTTC
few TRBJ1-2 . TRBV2 CASSGGGANYGYTF TGTGCCAGCAGTGGGGGGGGCGCGAACTATGGCTACACCTTC
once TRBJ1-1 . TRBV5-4 CASSLPAEAFF TGTGCCAGCAGCCTCCCCGCTGAAGCTTTCTTT
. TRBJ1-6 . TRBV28 CASSSPRISPLHF TGTGCCAGCAGTTCCCCGAGGATTTCACCCCTCCACTTT
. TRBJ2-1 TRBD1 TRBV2 CASRTGDEQFF TGTGCCAGCAGAACAGGGGATGAGCAGTTCTTC
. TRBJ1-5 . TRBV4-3 CASSQDTDQPQHF TGCGCCAGCAGCCAAGATACGGATCAGCCCCAGCATTTT
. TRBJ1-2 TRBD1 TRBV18 CASSPDRGLNGYTF TGTGCCAGCTCACCCGACAGGGGGCTGAATGGCTACACCTTC
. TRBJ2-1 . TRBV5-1 CASSLDRGAVYNEQFF TGCGCCAGCAGCTTGGATCGGGGGGCGGTCTACAATGAGCAGTTCTTC
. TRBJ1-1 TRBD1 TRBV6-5 CASSYKGKGGGTEAFF TGTGCCAGCAGTTACAAGGGGAAAGGGGGCGGCACTGAAGCTTTCTTT
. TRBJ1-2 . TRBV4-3 CASSQERVRHGYTF TGCGCCAGCAGCCAAGAGAGGGTACGCCATGGCTACACCTTC
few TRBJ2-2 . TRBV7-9 CASSQGLPQGELFF TGTGCCAGCAGCCAGGGACTTCCGCAAGGGGAGCTGTTTTTT
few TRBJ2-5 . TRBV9 CASSPSMRQETQYF TGTGCCAGCAGCCCGAGCATGAGGCAAGAGACCCAGTACTTC
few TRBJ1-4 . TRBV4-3 CASRRGPTNEKLFF TGCGCCAGCCGCCGGGGGCCAACTAATGAAAAACTGTTTTTT
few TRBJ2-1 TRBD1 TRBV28 CASMGTDSLVNNEQFF TGTGCCAGCATGGGGACAGATTCTCTAGTCAACAATGAGCAGTTCTTC
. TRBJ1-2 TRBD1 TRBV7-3 CASSSGQGNYGYTF TGTGCCAGCAGCTCCGGACAGGGCAACTATGGCTACACCTTC
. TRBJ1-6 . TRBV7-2 CASSLNPSGSPLHF TGTGCCAGCAGCTTAAACCCCTCGGGTTCACCCCTCCACTTT
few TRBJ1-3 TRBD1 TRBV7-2 CASSSAGTGGRNTIYF TGTGCCAGCAGCTCCGCCGGGACAGGGGGGAGAAACACCATATATTTT
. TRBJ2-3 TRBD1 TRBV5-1 CASSPGQGVTDTQYF TGCGCCAGCAGCCCGGGACAGGGGGTCACAGATACGCAGTATTTT
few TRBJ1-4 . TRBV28 CASSLPPTRRVVNEKLFF TGTGCCAGCAGTCTACCCCCTACTCGACGGGTCGTTAATGAAAAACTGTTTTTT
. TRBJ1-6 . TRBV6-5 CASSYRPTATNSPLHF TGTGCCAGCAGTTACAGGCCGACAGCGACTAATTCACCCCTCCACTTT
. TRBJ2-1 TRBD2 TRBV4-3 CASSPRTSGSSYNEQFF TGCGCCAGCAGCCCCCGGACTAGCGGGAGCTCCTACAATGAGCAGTTCTTC
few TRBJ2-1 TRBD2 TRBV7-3 CASSAGTSAGGEQFF TGTGCCAGCAGCGCCGGGACTAGCGCTGGAGGTGAGCAGTTCTTC
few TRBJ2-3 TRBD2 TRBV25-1 CASSRRGGTDTQYF TGTGCCAGCAGTCGGCGGGGGGGCACAGATACGCAGTATTTT
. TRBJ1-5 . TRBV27 CASSLLKSQPQHF TGTGCCAGCAGTTTATTAAAGAGTCAGCCCCAGCATTTT
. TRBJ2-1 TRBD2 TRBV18 CASSLLAAYNEQFF TGTGCCAGCTCACTCCTAGCGGCCTACAATGAGCAGTTCTTC
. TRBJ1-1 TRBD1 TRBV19 CASNLQGRGAEAFF TGTGCCAGTAATCTCCAGGGCAGGGGGGCTGAAGCTTTCTTT
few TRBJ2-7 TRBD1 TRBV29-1 CSVELDRVYEQYF TGCAGCGTTGAATTGGACAGGGTCTACGAGCAGTACTTC
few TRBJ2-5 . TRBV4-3 CASSPYGTAQETQYF TGCGCCAGCAGCCCATACGGGACTGCCCAAGAGACCCAGTACTTC